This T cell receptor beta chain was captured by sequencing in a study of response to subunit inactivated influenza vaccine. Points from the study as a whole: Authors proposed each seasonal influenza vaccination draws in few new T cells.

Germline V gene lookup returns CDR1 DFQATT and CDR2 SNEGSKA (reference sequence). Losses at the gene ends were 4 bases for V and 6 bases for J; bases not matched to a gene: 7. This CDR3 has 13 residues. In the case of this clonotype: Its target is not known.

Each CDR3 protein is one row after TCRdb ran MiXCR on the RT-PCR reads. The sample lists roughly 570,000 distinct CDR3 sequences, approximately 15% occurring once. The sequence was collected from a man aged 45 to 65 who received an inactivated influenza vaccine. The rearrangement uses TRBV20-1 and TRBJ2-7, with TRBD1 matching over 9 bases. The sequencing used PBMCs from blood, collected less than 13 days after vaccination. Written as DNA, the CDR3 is TGCAGTGCTAAGGGACAGGGCAGAGGCGAGCAGTACTTC. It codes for CSAKGQGRGEQYF.